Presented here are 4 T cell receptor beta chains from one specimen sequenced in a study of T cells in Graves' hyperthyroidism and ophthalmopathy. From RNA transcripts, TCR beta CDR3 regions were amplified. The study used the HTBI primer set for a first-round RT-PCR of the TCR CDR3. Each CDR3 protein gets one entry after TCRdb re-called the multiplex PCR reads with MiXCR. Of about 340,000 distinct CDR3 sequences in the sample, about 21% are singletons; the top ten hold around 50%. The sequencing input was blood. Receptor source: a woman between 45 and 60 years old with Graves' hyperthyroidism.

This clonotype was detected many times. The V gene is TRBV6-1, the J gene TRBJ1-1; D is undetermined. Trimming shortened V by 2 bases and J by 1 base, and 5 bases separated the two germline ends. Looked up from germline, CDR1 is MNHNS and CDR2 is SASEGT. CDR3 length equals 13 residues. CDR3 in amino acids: CASSERGNTEAFF. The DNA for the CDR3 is TGTGCCAGCAGTGAACGGGGGAACACTGAAGCTTTCTTT.

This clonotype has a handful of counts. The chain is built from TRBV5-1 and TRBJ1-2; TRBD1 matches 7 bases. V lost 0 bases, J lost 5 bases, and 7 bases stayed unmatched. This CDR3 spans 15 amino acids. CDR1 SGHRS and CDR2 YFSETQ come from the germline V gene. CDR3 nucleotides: TGCGCCAGCAGCTTGGGGGACAGCCGAAATTATGGCTACACCTTC. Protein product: CASSLGDSRNYGYTF.

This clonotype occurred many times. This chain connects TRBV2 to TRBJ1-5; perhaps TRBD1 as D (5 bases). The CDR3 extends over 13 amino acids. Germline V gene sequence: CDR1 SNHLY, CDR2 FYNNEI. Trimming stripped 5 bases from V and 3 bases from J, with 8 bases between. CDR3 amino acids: CASSRQHNQPQHF. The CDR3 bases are TGTGCCAGCAGTAGACAGCACAATCAGCCCCAGCATTTT.

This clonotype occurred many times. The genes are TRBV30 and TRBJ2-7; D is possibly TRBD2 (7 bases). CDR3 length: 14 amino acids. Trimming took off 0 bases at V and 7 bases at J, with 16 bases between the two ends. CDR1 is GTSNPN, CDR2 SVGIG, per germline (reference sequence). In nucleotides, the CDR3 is TGTGCCTGGAGTGTATGGGGGGGGGCCGGTGAGCAGTACTTC. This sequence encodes CAWSVWGGAGEQYF.